The next 13 T cell receptor beta chains were all read from a single sample in a study of blood T cell repertoires in COVID-19. Assay used: immunoSEQ multiplex PCR; TCRdb lists only in-frame clones, some missing. The sample consists of 260,000 or so clones, roughly 82% of them appearing once. The sequenced sample was peripheral blood. These receptors all come from a woman in her 70s with acute or convalescent COVID-19.

V is TRBV7-9 and J is TRBJ1-1, with D hard to call. CDR3 size: 14 residues. The germline CDR1 and CDR2 sequences are SEHNR and FQNEAQ (reference sequence). Trimming removed 1 base from V and 3 bases from J, with 9 bases in between. The CDR3 sequence is CASSLVAEYTEAFF. In DNA, the CDR3 is TGTGCCAGCAGCTTAGTAGCGGAATACACTGAAGCTTTCTTT.

This chain connects TRBV5-1 to TRBJ1-3; 7 bases map to TRBD1. The CDR3 is 20 residues long. V was clipped by 0 bases and J by 1 base; unmatched bases: 16. Germline V gene lookup returns CDR1 SGHRS and CDR2 YFSETQ. DNA for the CDR3: TGCGCCAGCAGCTTGGGCCGGGGCCAAGGACAGGCTATATCTGGAAACACCATATATTTT. This gives the protein CASSLGRGQGQAISGNTIYF.

This chain joins TRBV5-6 and TRBJ1-5; 8 bases are shared with TRBD1. V lost 3 bases and J lost 4; bases outside the gene matches: 3. The germline V gene encodes CDR1 SGHDT and CDR2 YYEEEE. This CDR3 is built from 14 residues. The CDR3 nucleotides read TGTGCCAGCAGCTATAACAGGGGGAATCAGCCCCAGCATTTT. Translated: CASSYNRGNQPQHF.

The count of this clone is one. This chain uses TRBV25-1 with TRBJ2-7; D might be TRBD2 (7 bases). This CDR3 region has 15 residues. Trimming removed 1 base from V and 5 bases from J, with 15 bases in between. CDR1 is MGHDK, CDR2 SYGVNS, per germline. CDR3 DNA: TGTGCCAGCAGTGAATCCCTGGGGGGGCTTAACGAGCAGTACTTC. Protein sequence: CASSESLGGLNEQYF.

This chain joins TRBV18 and TRBJ1-5; the match to TRBD1 covers 8 bases. This CDR3 has 16 residues. Per the germline V gene, CDR1 is KGHSH and CDR2 is LQKENI. Unmatched junction bases numbered 8, after V lost 5 bases and J lost 2 bases. In DNA, the CDR3 is TGTGCCAGCTCATCTCAGGGGGCGAGAGGCAATCAGCCCCAGCATTTT. It is translated as CASSSQGARGNQPQHF.

The chain has TRBV27 and TRBJ1-5; D remains unclear. This CDR3 contains 17 residues. V lost 3 bases to trimming and J lost 1 base, with 16 bases between them. Germline V gene sequence: CDR1 MNHEY, CDR2 SMNVEV (reference sequence). CDR3 nucleotide sequence: TGTGCCAGCAGTTTTTATGGTGCCGCCGGGAGCAATCAGCCCCAGCATTTT. Its protein is CASSFYGAAGSNQPQHF.

The genes are TRBV6-2 or TRBV6-3 and TRBJ1-1; 10 nucleotides agree with TRBD1. The V segment lost 2 bases and the J segment 10 bases; nucleotides outside the gene matches: 4. Looked up from germline, CDR1 is MNHEY and CDR2 is SVGEGT. This CDR3 region has 13 residues. The CDR3 DNA reads TGTGCCAGCAGTTACCGGGACAGGGGTCGAGCTTTCTTT. Protein: CASSYRDRGRAFF.

This clone has only one observation. The chain is built from TRBV5-1 and TRBJ2-5; 7 bases map to TRBD1. V was pared by 3 bases and J by 4 bases, with 15 bases of the junction left unmatched. This CDR3 contains 17 residues. In germline, CDR1 is SGHRS, CDR2 YFSETQ. The CDR3 DNA reads as TGCGCCAGCAGCTCCGGGATCCTACGTTCAGGGGGAGAGACCCAGTACTTC. This gives the protein CASSSGILRSGGETQYF.

This clone turned up a few times. The V call is TRBV9, the J call TRBJ1-6; D perhaps matches TRBD1 (5 bases). The CDR3 is 16 residues long. Germline CDR1 SGDLS, CDR2 YYNGEE. With 4 bases removed from V and 4 bases from J, the gap between germline ends came to 15 bases. CDR3: CASSRGGLVYNSPLHF. CDR3 sequence (DNA): TGTGCCAGCAGCCGGGGGGGTCTAGTGTATAATTCACCCCTCCACTTT.

The chain has TRBV5-3 and TRBJ2-3, with 10 nucleotides matching TRBD2. TRBV5-3 is sorted into the ORF group, with uncertain function. CDR3 length equals 19 residues. After removal of 4 bases from V and 3 bases from J, the junction contained 17 bases not matched to a gene. CDR3 amino acids: CARSIPLSGGVFATDTQYF. In DNA, the CDR3 is TGTGCCAGAAGCATCCCACTGAGCGGGGGGGTCTTCGCAACAGATACGCAGTATTTT.

V gene TRBV7-2 combines with J gene TRBJ2-1; 8 bases fit TRBD2. This CDR3 spans 17 amino acids. J lost 1 base, V lost 0 bases, and 5 bases had no gene match. Germline V gives CDR1 SGHTA, CDR2 FQGNSA. The chain's CDR3 is CASSLAGGAGSYNEQFF. CDR3 nucleotide sequence: TGTGCCAGCAGCTTAGCCGGGGGGGCCGGGTCCTACAATGAGCAGTTCTTC.

For the CDR3, the DNA is TGTGCCAGCAGTGATGGCGGGGGGTCCTACGAGCAGTACTTC. Translation gives CASSDGGGSYEQYF. The genes are TRBV2 and TRBJ2-7, with 8 bases matching TRBD2. V lost 3 bases to trimming and J lost 1 base; unmatched junction nucleotides: 2. CDR1 and CDR2 from the germline V gene are SNHLY and FYNNEI. This CDR3 has 14 amino acids.

This chain uses TRBV3-1 (or the pseudogene TRBV3-2) with TRBJ2-3, with TRBD2 matching over 10 bases. Germline V CDR1 and CDR2: LGHDT, YNNKEL (reference sequence). J lost 14 bases, V lost 4 bases, and 9 bases had no gene match. The CDR3 contains 13 residues. CDR3 sequence reads: CASSRLTSGDLYF. The CDR3 nucleotides are TGTGCCAGCAGCCGACTAACTAGCGGGGATTTGTATTTT.